The 16 T cell receptor beta chains reported below all come from one sample, sequenced in a study of shared T cell receptors in the human thymus. Only in-frame clones appear in the TCRdb table, and some are missing; sequencing was by immunoSEQ multiplex PCR. The table shows 630,000 or so clones, with over 75% occurring only once. The sample was also linked to a second study, of human thymus T cells.

The sequenced material came from thymocytes. The receptor source for this set is a boy younger than two with a congenital heart defect.

The rearrangement joins TRBV28 to TRBJ1-2; D gene unclear. This CDR3 has 14 residues. Between the trimmed V and J ends, which lost 3 bases and 5 bases, there was a span of 13 bases. CDR1 and CDR2 from the germline V gene are MDHEN and SYDVKM. In nucleotides, the CDR3 is TGTGCCAGCAGTTTTACTCCTTTCGTGTATGGCTACACCTTC. This sequence encodes CASSFTPFVYGYTF.

This sequence joins TRBV6-6 and TRBJ2-5; the match to TRBD1 covers 12 bases. The CDR3 consists of 15 residues. With V trimmed by 5 bases and J by 7 bases, 8 bases remained unmatched. Germline loops: CDR1 MNHNY, CDR2 SVGAGI (reference sequence). In nucleotides, the CDR3 is TGTGCCAGCAGTAGGGGGACAGGGGGCGCAGGGACCCAGTACTTC. Translating gives CASSRGTGGAGTQYF.

The chain combines TRBV28 with TRBJ2-7; possibly TRBD2 for D (5 bases). Germline V gives CDR1 MDHEN, CDR2 SYDVKM. This CDR3 spans 14 amino acids. Trimming removed 2 bases at V and 3 bases at J, with 11 bases between. CDR3 residues: CASSLGRESYEQYF. CDR3 in DNA: TGTGCCAGCAGTTTAGGTAGGGAGAGCTACGAGCAGTACTTC.

The genes are TRBV9 and TRBJ2-7; no clear D. The CDR3 contains 15 residues. From germline, CDR1 is SGDLS and CDR2 YYNGEE. V lost 0 bases, J lost 2 bases, and 12 bases lay in between. The CDR3 protein is CASSVAPTDTYEQYF. The CDR3 bases are TGTGCCAGCAGCGTAGCCCCAACAGATACCTACGAGCAGTACTTC.

The chain has TRBV6-5 and TRBJ2-7; weak D call: TRBD2 (6 bases). The CDR3 is 15 residues long. Germline V gene data show CDR1 as MNHEY and CDR2 as SVGAGI. Trimming cost V 2 bases and J 5 bases, with 16 bases left between them. CDR3 bases: TGTGCCAGCAGTTACGTCCCGGGAGTGCCGAACGAGCAGTACTTC. This gives the protein CASSYVPGVPNEQYF.

This chain joins TRBV23-1 and TRBJ1-2; D uncertain. TRBV23-1 has ORF status, its function being uncertain. The germline V and J ends were trimmed by 11 bases and 5 bases, with 15 bases remaining between them. The CDR3 is made up of 12 amino acids. CDR3 nucleotide sequence: TGCGCCTGCGAATGCGGGGTTTATGGCTACACCTTC. This encodes CACECGVYGYTF.

V and J are TRBV7-2 and TRBJ2-7; 10 positions agree with TRBD2. J lost 3 bases, V lost 3 bases, and 5 bases had no gene match. CDR1 and CDR2 (germline): SGHTA, FQGNSA. The CDR3 extends over 15 amino acids. The CDR3 reads CASSFIGTSVYEQYF. CDR3 DNA: TGTGCCAGCAGCTTCATCGGGACTAGCGTCTACGAGCAGTACTTC.

The rearrangement uses TRBV29-1 and TRBJ1-2; no clear D gene. The length of the CDR3 is 12 residues. Trimming cost V 7 bases and J 6 bases, with 15 bases left between them. Germline CDR1 and CDR2: SQVTM and ANQGSEA. The chain's CDR3 is CSGATPRNGYTF. Written as DNA, the CDR3 is TGCAGCGGGGCAACACCCAGAAATGGCTACACCTTC.

V usage is TRBV5-4 and J usage is TRBJ1-1, with D uncertain. V was clipped by 0 bases and J by 0 bases, with 9 bases between them. CDR1 is SGHNT and CDR2 is YYREEE in the germline V gene (reference sequence). The CDR3 runs 15 residues. The CDR3 DNA reads as TGTGCCAGCAGCTTGGTTAGCCAGTTGAACACTGAAGCTTTCTTT. It yields the protein CASSLVSQLNTEAFF. Variable domain in full (rest from reference TRBV5-4 and TRBJ1-1): ETGVTQSPTHLIKTRGQQVTLRCSSQSGHNTVSWYQQALGQGPQFIFQYYREEENGRGNFPPRFSGLQFPNYSSELNVNALELDDSALYLCASSLVSQLNTEAFFGQGTRLTVV.

This chain uses TRBV28 with TRBJ1-5; TRBD1 matches 9 bases. Trimming took 7 bases from V and 0 from J; bases not matched to a gene: 16. This CDR3 has 19 amino acids. Germline lookup yields CDR1 MDHEN and CDR2 SYDVKM. The CDR3 DNA is TGTGCCAGCAAGAGAACCCGGGACAGGGAGGACAATAGCAATCAGCCCCAGCATTTT. This sequence encodes CASKRTRDREDNSNQPQHF.

The rearrangement joins TRBV2 to TRBJ2-7; 9 nucleotides match TRBD1. Germline CDR1 is SNHLY and CDR2 is FYNNEI. The CDR3 is 16 residues long. V was pared by 3 bases and J by 5 bases, with 11 bases of the junction left unmatched. The CDR3 DNA is TGTGCCAGCAGTGATATCCGGGACAGGGTTTCCAACGAGCAGTACTTC. Its protein product is CASSDIRDRVSNEQYF.

V gene TRBV7-9 combines with J gene TRBJ2-7; D gene unclear. The CDR3 sequence is 12 residues long. With 5 bases removed from V and 3 bases from J, the gap between germline ends came to 8 bases. Germline CDR1 SEHNR, CDR2 FQNEAQ (reference sequence). In nucleotides, the CDR3 is TGTGCCAGCAGCCTCGTAATCTACGAGCAGTACTTC. Residues: CASSLVIYEQYF.

The DNA of the CDR3 is TGCAGCGTCGACTCACGGACAGGGAGAAATGAGCAGTTCTTC. It codes for CSVDSRTGRNEQFF. The gene calls are TRBV29-1 and TRBJ2-1, with TRBD1 identical over 8 bases. CDR1 is SQVTM and CDR2 is ANQGSEA in the germline V gene. Unmatched junction bases numbered 11, after V lost 6 bases and J lost 7 bases. The CDR3 runs 14 residues.

This chain links TRBV28 with TRBJ1-1; maybe TRBD1 (6 bases). Germline CDR1 is MDHEN and CDR2 is SYDVKM. V was pared by 2 bases and J by 3 bases, with 13 bases between. The CDR3 sequence is 15 residues long. CDR3 bases: TGTGCCAGCAGTTTAACGTGGGGGCAAGACACTGAAGCTTTCTTT. Its translation is CASSLTWGQDTEAFF.

The J gene is TRBJ2-7, the V gene TRBV6-1; 9 bases are a match to TRBD1. The CDR3 runs to 16 residues. V shed 4 bases, J shed 0 bases, and the junction held 7 bases outside the gene matches. CDR1 is MNHNS and CDR2 is SASEGT in the germline V gene. This chain's CDR3 is CASSVGDRERSYEQYF. The CDR3 DNA sequence: TGTGCCAGCAGTGTAGGGGACAGGGAACGCTCCTACGAGCAGTACTTC.

V gene TRBV5-1 combines with J gene TRBJ1-2; no firm D call. Trimming removed 0 bases from V and 3 bases from J, with 9 bases in between. CDR3 length: 14 amino acids. The germline V gene has CDR1 SGHRS and CDR2 YFSETQ. In DNA form, the CDR3 reads TGCGCCAGCAGCTTGGTCCCGGGAGACTATGGCTACACCTTC. Translated: CASSLVPGDYGYTF.